The present T cell receptor beta chain was sequenced within a study of blood T cells in healthy people across ages. The germline V gene encodes CDR1 SGDLS and CDR2 YYNGEE. The CDR3 totals 13 residues. The V end was cut by 2 bases, the J end by 7 bases, with 7 bases between. A second PCR of about 6 to 11 cycles used a sample-barcoded 5' primer and a J-beta primer mix. TCRdb passed the 5' RACE reads through MiXCR, listing each CDR3 protein once. The sample carries about 1.1 million distinct CDR3 sequences, more than 30% recorded once. Sequenced input: blood. The V call is TRBV9, the J call TRBJ1-6; no definite D call. The clonotype was recovered from a man younger than 35 in good health. CDR3 DNA: TGTGCCAGCAGCGTCTGGGTGAATTCACCCCTCCACTTT. Translated, it gives CASSVWVNSPLHF.